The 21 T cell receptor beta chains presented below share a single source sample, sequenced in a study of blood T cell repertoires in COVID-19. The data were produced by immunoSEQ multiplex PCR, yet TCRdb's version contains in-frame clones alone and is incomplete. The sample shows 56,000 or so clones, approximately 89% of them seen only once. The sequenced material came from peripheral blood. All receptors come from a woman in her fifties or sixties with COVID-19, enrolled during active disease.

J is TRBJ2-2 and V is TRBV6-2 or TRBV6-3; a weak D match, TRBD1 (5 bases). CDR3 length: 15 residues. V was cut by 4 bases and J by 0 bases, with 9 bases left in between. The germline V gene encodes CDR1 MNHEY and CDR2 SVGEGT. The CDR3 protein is CASSSETANTGELFF. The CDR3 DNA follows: TGTGCCAGCAGTTCCGAGACAGCGAACACCGGGGAGCTGTTTTTT.

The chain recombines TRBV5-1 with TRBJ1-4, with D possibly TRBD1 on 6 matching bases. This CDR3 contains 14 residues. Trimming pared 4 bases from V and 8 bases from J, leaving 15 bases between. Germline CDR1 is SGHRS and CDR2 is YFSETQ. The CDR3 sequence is CASSAGVEGEKLFF. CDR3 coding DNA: TGCGCCAGCAGCGCAGGGGTGGAAGGGGAAAAACTGTTTTTT.

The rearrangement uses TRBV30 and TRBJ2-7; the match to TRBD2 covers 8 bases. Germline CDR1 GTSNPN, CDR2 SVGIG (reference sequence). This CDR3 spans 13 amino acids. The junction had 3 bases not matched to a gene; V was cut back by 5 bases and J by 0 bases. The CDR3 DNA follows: TGTGCCTGGTGCGCGGGAGGCTCCTACGAGCAGTACTTC. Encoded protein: CAWCAGGSYEQYF.

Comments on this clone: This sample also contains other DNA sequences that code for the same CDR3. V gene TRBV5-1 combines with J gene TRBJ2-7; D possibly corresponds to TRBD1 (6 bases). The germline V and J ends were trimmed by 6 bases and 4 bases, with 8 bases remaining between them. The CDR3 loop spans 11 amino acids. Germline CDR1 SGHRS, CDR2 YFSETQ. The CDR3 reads CASKGEYEQYF. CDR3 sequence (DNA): TGCGCCAGCAAGGGGGAGTACGAGCAGTACTTC. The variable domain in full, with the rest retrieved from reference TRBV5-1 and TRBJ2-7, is KAGVTQTPRYLIKTRGQQVTLSCSPISGHRSVSWYQQTPGQGLQFLFEYFSETQRNKGNFPGRFSGRQFSNSRSEMNVSTLELGDSALYLCASKGEYEQYFGPGTRLTVT.

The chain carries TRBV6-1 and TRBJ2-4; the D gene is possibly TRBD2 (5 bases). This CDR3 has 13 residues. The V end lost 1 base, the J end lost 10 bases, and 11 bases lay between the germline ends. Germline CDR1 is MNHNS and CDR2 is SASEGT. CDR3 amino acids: CASSEEDLVIQYF. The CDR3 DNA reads TGTGCCAGCAGTGAAGAGGACTTGGTAATTCAGTACTTC.

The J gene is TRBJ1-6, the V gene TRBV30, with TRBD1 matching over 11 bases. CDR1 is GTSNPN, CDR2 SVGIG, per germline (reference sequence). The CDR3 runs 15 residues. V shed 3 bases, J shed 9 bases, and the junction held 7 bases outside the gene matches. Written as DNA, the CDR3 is TGTGCCTGGAGCCCCGGACAGGGGGCCACTTCACCCCTCCACTTT. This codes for CAWSPGQGATSPLHF.

CDR3 sequence reads: CASSLPTRGTDTQYF. For the CDR3, the DNA is TGTGCCAGCAGCTTACCGACTAGAGGGACAGATACGCAGTATTTT. This sequence joins TRBV11-2 and TRBJ2-3, with a weak D call TRBD2 (6 bases). The CDR3 length is 15 residues. V lost 2 bases, J lost 3 bases, and 12 bases lay in between. Germline assignment: CDR1 SGHAT and CDR2 FQNNGV.

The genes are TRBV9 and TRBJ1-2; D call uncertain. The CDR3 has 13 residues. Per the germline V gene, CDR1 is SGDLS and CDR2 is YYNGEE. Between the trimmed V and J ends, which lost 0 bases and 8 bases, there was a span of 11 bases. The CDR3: CASSVDWASGYTF. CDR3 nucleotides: TGTGCCAGCAGCGTAGATTGGGCAAGCGGCTACACCTTC.

CDR3 in DNA: TGTGCCAGCAGCTTAGGAGGGCGGGGCCCCACAGATACGCAGTATTTT. Residues: CASSLGGRGPTDTQYF. The chain carries TRBV11-3 and TRBJ2-3; D is possibly TRBD2 (6 bases). V was shortened by 1 base and J by 2 bases, with 13 bases between the two germline ends. CDR3 length: 16 amino acids. Germline CDR1 reads SGHNT; CDR2 reads YENEEA.

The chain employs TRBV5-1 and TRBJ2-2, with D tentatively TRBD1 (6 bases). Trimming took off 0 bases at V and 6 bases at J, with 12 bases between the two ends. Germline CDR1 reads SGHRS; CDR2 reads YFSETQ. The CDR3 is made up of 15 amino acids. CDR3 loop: CASSLAADRPGELFF. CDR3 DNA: TGCGCCAGCAGCTTGGCCGCCGACAGGCCCGGGGAGCTGTTTTTT.

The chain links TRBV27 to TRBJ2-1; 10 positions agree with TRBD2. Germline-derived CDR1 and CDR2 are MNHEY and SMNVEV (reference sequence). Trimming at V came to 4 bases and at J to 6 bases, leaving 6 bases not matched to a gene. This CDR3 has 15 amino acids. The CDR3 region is CASSYGTSASNEQFF. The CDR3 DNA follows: TGTGCCAGCAGTTACGGGACTAGCGCCTCCAATGAGCAGTTCTTC.

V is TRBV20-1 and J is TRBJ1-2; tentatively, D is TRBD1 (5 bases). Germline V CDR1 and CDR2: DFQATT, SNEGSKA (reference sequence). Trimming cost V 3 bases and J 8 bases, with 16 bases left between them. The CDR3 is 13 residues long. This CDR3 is CSASGRQGGGYTF. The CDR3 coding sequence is TGCAGTGCTAGTGGCCGCCAGGGCGGCGGCTACACCTTC.

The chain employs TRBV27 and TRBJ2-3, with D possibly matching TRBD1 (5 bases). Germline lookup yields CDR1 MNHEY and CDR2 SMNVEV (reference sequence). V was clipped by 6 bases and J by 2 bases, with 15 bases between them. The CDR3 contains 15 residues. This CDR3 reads CASSPQDIYTDTQYF. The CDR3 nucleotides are TGTGCCAGCAGCCCCCAGGACATATACACAGATACGCAGTATTTT.

The DNA for the CDR3 is TGTGCCAGCAGTTACGGGGGGGAAAATTCACCCCTCCACTTT. Residues: CASSYGGENSPLHF. This chain links TRBV6-5 with TRBJ1-6, with a weak D call TRBD1 (5 bases). The germline V gene encodes CDR1 MNHEY and CDR2 SVGAGI. This CDR3 contains 14 residues. Trimming removed 2 bases from V and 7 bases from J, with 9 bases in between.

In DNA, the CDR3 is TGTGCCAGCAGCTCCCCCGGGACAGGGGGCGGGGATACGCAGTATTTT. Its protein product is CASSSPGTGGGDTQYF. J is TRBJ2-3 and V is TRBV7-9, with 12 bases lining up with TRBD1. V gave up 4 bases and J gave up 6 bases; unmatched junction bases: 8. Germline loops: CDR1 SEHNR, CDR2 FQNEAQ (reference sequence). The CDR3 length is 16 residues.

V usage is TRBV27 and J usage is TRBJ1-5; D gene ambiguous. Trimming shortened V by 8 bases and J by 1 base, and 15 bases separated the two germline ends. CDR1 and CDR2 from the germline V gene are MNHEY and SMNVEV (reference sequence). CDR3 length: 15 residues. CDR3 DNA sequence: TGTGCCAGCTCATTACGGGGTTTAAGCAATCAGCCCCAGCATTTT. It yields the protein CASSLRGLSNQPQHF.

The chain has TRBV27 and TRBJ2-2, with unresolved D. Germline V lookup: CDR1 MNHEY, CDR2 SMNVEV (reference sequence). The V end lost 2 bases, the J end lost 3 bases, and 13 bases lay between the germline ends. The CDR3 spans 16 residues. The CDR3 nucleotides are TGTGCCAGCAGTTTAGGGCCTTCCTGGGACACCGGGGAGCTGTTTTTT. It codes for CASSLGPSWDTGELFF.

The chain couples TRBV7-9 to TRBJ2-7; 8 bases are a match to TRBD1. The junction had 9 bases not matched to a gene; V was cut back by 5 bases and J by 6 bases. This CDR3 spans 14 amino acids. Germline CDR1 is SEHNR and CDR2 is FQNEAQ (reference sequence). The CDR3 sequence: CASSPPDRAVEQYF. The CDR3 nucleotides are TGTGCCAGCAGCCCCCCGGACAGGGCGGTCGAGCAGTACTTC.

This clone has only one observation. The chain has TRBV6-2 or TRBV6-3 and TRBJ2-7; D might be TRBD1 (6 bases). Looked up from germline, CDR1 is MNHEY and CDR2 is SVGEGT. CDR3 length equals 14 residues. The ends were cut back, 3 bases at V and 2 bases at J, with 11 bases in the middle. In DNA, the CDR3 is TGTGCCAGCAGTTATCTCAGGGGTCCCTACGAGCAGTACTTC. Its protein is CASSYLRGPYEQYF.

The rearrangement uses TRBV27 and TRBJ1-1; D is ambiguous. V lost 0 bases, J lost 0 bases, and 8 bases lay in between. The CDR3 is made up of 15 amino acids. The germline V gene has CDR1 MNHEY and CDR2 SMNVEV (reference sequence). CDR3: CASSLSAGLNTEAFF. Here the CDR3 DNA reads TGTGCCAGCAGTTTATCTGCTGGCCTGAACACTGAAGCTTTCTTT.

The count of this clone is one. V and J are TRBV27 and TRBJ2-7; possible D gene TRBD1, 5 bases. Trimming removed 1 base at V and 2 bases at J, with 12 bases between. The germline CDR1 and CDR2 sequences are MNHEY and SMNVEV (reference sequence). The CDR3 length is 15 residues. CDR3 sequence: CASSLWGGSTYEQYF. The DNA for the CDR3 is TGTGCCAGCAGTTTATGGGGCGGCTCTACCTACGAGCAGTACTTC.